This record covers a single TCR beta chain. What it binds is unknown. Only in-frame clones appear in the TCRdb table, and some are missing; sequencing was by immunoSEQ multiplex PCR. The sample contains 150,000 to 200,000 clones, over 85% of which appear only once. This entry belongs to a study of T cell responses to AZD1222 COVID-19 vaccine. General study points: There were mostly white British donors and more females than males, and clonal diversity was possibly underestimated.

The CDR3 is made up of 15 amino acids. Germline V CDR1 and CDR2: MDHEN, SYDVKM. Trimming took 5 bases from V and 8 from J, leaving 21 bases between them. The specimen comprised peripheral blood, sampled 28 days after the second dose of the MenACWY control vaccine. The chain links TRBV28 to TRBJ1-2; maybe TRBD1 (5 bases). This TCR was sampled from an adult who received the MenACWY meningococcal vaccine as a control. CDR3 protein: CASSPEGRTAGGYTF. The CDR3 DNA follows: TGTGCCAGCAGTCCCGAGGGACGGACTGCGGGGGGCTACACCTTC.